The clone carrying this TCR beta chain appeared once. Its antigen is unknown. This entry belongs to a study of cytotoxic CD8 clonotypes in ibrutinib-treated CLL. At the level of the study: It was after a median around twelve months of treatment, range 6 to 36, that response samples were taken.

Germline lookup yields CDR1 SEHNR and CDR2 FQNEAQ (reference sequence). V was pared by 3 bases and J by 9 bases, with 9 bases of the junction left unmatched. The CDR3 is 15 amino acids. The table came from immunoSEQ multiplex PCR; TCRdb's copy has only in-frame clones and leaves some out. The sample comprises about 160,000 clones, 88% of which are singletons, and around 3% rests with the top ten. Study-level points and caveats: Public clonotypes, rarely seen, contracted or held steady on treatment. Baseline clonality exceeded age-matched healthy donors and tracked circulating CD8+ T-cell counts. Progressing and sustained-remission patients had different sampling times.

The chain links TRBV7-9 to TRBJ2-1; 9 nucleotides agree with TRBD1. The sample was PBMCs, taken at disease progression, from a patient treated with ibrutinib. The receptor's source is a human donor with chronic lymphocytic leukemia. CDR3 residues: CASSLGDRETAEQFF. The CDR3 nucleotides are TGTGCCAGCAGCTTGGGGGACAGGGAAACGGCTGAGCAGTTCTTC. The whole variable domain, remainder taken from reference TRBV7-9 and TRBJ2-1, is DTGVSQNPRHKITKRGQNVTFRCDPISEHNRLYWYRQTLGQGPEFLTYFQNEAQLEKSRLLSDRFSAERPKGSFSTLEIQRTEQGDSAMYLCASSLGDRETAEQFFGPGTRLTVL.